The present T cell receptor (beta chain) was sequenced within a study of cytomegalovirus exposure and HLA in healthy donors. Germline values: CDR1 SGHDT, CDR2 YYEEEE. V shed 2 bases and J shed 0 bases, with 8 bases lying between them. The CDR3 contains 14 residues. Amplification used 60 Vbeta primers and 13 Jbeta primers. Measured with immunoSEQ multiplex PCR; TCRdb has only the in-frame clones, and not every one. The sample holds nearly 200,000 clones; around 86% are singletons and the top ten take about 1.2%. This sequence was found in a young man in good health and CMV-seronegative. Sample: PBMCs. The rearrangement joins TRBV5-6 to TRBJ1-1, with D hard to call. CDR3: CASSFRSLNTEAFF. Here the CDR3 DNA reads TGTGCCAGCAGCTTCCGGTCCTTGAACACTGAAGCTTTCTTT.